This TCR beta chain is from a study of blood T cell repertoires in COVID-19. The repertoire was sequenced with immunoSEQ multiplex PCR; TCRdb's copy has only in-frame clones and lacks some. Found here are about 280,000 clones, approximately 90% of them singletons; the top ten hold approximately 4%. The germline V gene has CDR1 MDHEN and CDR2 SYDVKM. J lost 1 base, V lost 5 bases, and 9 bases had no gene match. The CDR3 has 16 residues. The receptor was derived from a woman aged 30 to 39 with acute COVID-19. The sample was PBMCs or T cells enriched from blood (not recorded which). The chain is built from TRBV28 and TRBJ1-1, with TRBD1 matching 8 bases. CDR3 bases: TGTGCCAGCAGTCTCTTTGGACAGGGCGGGAACACTGAAGCTTTCTTT. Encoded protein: CASSLFGQGGNTEAFF.